This is a list of T cell receptor delta chains from one sample in a study of Vδ1+ human thymocytes. TCRdb ran CATT on the multiplex PCR reads. The sample lists about 55,000 delta-chain clones, roughly 15% occurring once. The specimen was Vdelta1+ gamma-delta thymocytes from the thymus. These receptors were obtained from a boy in the first two years of life who had congenital heart surgery. Each CDR3 is given with its conserved first and last residue. D genes are given only for firm matches. Only some rows state a clone size, as once, few, many or a class for expanded clones.

>TRDV1|NA|TRDD3|TRDJ1
CALGGLDWGIPGPTDKLIF
TGTGCTCTTGGGGGTCTCGACTGGGGGATACCAGGTCCCACCGATAAACTCATCTTT
>TRDV1|NA|TRDD3|TRDJ1
CALGESLRRGYGSYTDKLIF
TGTGCTCTTGGGGAGAGCCTACGGCGGGGATACGGGTCCTACACCGATAAACTCATCTTT
>TRDV1|NA|TRDD2|TRDJ1
CALGYPSYVFWFYTDKLIF
TGTGCTCTTGGGTACCCTTCCTACGTTTTCTGGTTTTACACCGATAAACTCATCTTT
>TRDV1|NA|TRDD3|TRDJ1
CALGELLIFRRTGDPYTDKLIF
TGTGCTCTTGGGGAACTTCTCATCTTCCGACGAACTGGGGACCCGTACACCGATAAACTCATCTTT
>TRDV1|once|TRDD3|TRDJ4
CALGPPTSLTGGYGALIF
TGTGCTCTTGGGCCACCTACCTCCCTTACTGGGGGATACGGAGCCCTGATCTTT
>TRDV1|NA|TRDD3|TRDJ1
CALTALRLSGIRRNTDKLIF
TGTGCTCTAACCGCCCTACGCCTCTCGGGGATACGCCGTAACACCGATAAACTCATCTTT
>TRDV1|NA|NA|TRDJ1
CALGEKLGFRSYVVVGGSTSTLYTDKLIF
TGTGCTCTTGGGGAAAAGCTAGGGTTCCGCTCCTACGTTGTTGTTGGGGGGTCTACCTCTACACTTTACACCGATAAACTCATCTTT
>TRDV1|few|NA|TRDJ1
CALGEMGEISRRGKLIF
TGTGCTCTTGGGGAAATGGGCGAGATATCTCGGAGGGGTAAACTCATCTTT
>TRDV1|NA|TRDD3|TRDJ1
CALGDLLGDTPPFKTDKLIF
TGTGCTCTTGGGGACCTACTGGGGGATACACCTCCTTTTAAGACCGATAAACTCATCTTT
>TRDV1|NA|TRDD3|TRDJ1
CALGGGFLWGIPYTDKLIF
TGTGCTCTTGGGGGAGGCTTCCTCTGGGGGATACCCTACACCGATAAACTCATCTTT
>TRDV1|NA|NA|TRDJ1
CALGEPGTLSLPTLKSGDTRTKLIF
TGTGCTCTTGGGGAACCGGGGACCCTTTCCCTTCCTACGCTGAAAAGCGGGGATACCAGAACCAAACTCATCTTT
>TRDV1|NA|NA|TRDJ1
CALGELSWGWYTDKLIF
TGTGCTCTTGGGGAACTGTCCTGGGGATGGTACACCGATAAACTCATCTTT
>TRDV1|NA|NA|TRDJ1
CALGELSCFLLVLGHCTDKLIF
TGTGCTCTTGGGGAACTGTCGTGCTTCCTTCTTGTACTGGGCCATTGTACCGATAAACTCATCTTT
>TRDV1|few|TRDD3|TRDJ1
CALGERVLPVLGDKLIF
TGTGCTCTTGGGGAACGGGTCCTCCCCGTACTGGGGGATAAACTCATCTTT
>TRDV1|NA|NA|TRDJ1
CALGVTRPFGGPGPYTDKLIF
TGTGCTCTTGGGGTTACTAGGCCGTTCGGTGGTCCTGGGCCATACACCGATAAACTCATCTTT
>TRDV1|once|TRDD3|TRDJ1
CALGEVVGSYRYGLGDTDKLIF
TGTGCTCTTGGGGAAGTCGTCGGGTCCTACAGGTACGGTTTGGGGGATACCGATAAACTCATCTTT
>TRDV1|NA|TRDD3|TRDJ1
CALGERDGHPGGSYTDKLIF
TGTGCTCTTGGGGAACGAGACGGGCACCCTGGGGGTTCGTACACCGATAAACTCATCTTT
>TRDV1|NA|TRDD3|TRDJ1
CALGEIPLLGVMKKLIF
TGTGCTCTTGGGGAAATTCCATTACTGGGGGTGATGAAGAAACTCATCTTT
>TRAV29/DV5|many|TRDD3|TRDJ1
CAAHDDSYWGSYRYTDKLIF
TGTGCAGCTCACGATGACTCGTACTGGGGGAGTTACCGGTACACCGATAAACTCATCTTT
>TRDV1|few|NA|TRDJ1
CALGGAFLLGIPPGSDKLIF
TGTGCTCTTGGGGGCGCCTTCCTGCTGGGGATCCCTCCGGGCTCCGATAAACTCATCTTT
>TRDV1|NA|NA|TRDJ1
CALGELTGGIYTDKLIF
TGTGCTCTTGGGGAACTTACCGGGGGAATCTACACCGATAAACTCATCTTT
>TRDV1|few|NA|TRDJ1
CALGAQIWGCSDKLIF
TGTGCTCTTGGGGCCCAAATTTGGGGTTGCTCCGATAAACTCATCTTT
>TRDV1|NA|NA|TRDJ1
CALGDFFLPTLGTSLRTDKLIF
TGTGCTCTTGGGGACTTCTTCCTACCTACACTGGGGACCTCCCTCAGGACCGATAAACTCATCTTT
>TRDV1|NA|TRDD3|TRDJ1
CALGELAPTTSAGGCGNTDKLIF
TGTGCTCTTGGGGAACTAGCACCTACGACCTCCGCTGGGGGATGCGGGAACACCGATAAACTCATCTTT
>TRDV1|NA|NA|TRDJ1
CALGDPFLREGILTDKLIF
TGTGCTCTTGGGGACCCTTTCCTACGTGAGGGGATACTAACCGATAAACTCATCTTT
>TRDV1|few|NA|TRDJ1
CALGVPPSYVLGDDKLIF
TGTGCTCTTGGGGTGCCCCCTTCCTACGTACTGGGGGACGATAAACTCATCTTT